Each of the 2 T cell receptor beta chains below was sequenced from the same sample in a study of blood T cell repertoires in COVID-19. Some clones are missing from TCRdb's copy, which holds only in-frame ones; the method was immunoSEQ multiplex PCR. The repertoire has around 100,000 clones, less than 85% of them found once; the top ten carry 24%. Input material: peripheral blood. These receptors originate from a human donor in a cohort sampled during active COVID-19.

J is TRBJ2-5 and V is TRBV5-6; TRBD2 agrees at 7 bases. The CDR3 is made up of 17 amino acids. The germline V gene has CDR1 SGHDT and CDR2 YYEEEE. The V and J ends lost 3 bases and 4 bases, in that order; junction bases with no gene match: 15. CDR3 loop: CASSSSSGRTLLETQYF. The CDR3 coding sequence is TGTGCCAGCAGCTCATCTAGCGGAAGGACCCTTCTAGAGACCCAGTACTTC.

CDR3 sequence (DNA): TGTGCCAGCAGTGAAAGGGGACTACCGGGACTAGCGGGAGATACGCAGTATTTT. Its protein is CASSERGLPGLAGDTQYF. The V and J genes are TRBV6-1 and TRBJ2-3, with TRBD2 identical over 12 bases. The CDR3 covers 18 residues. Germline V gene sequence: CDR1 MNHNS, CDR2 SASEGT. The J segment lost 5 bases and the V segment lost 2 bases, leaving 11 bases of the junction unmatched.